A single sample is the source of the 14 T cell receptor beta chains below, sequenced in a study of Ad26.COV2.S vaccination and SARS-CoV-2 variants. TCRdb keeps only in-frame clones here, not all; method: immunoSEQ multiplex PCR. The sample lists roughly 350,000 clones, around 88% occurring once. Regarding treatment: 15 to 20 received Ad26.COV2.S at low or high dose, single or two shots; 5 received placebo; per-sample allocation not given. Sampling took place 63 days after the first vaccine or placebo injection. The sample in question was peripheral blood, obtained in a trial of Ad26.COV2.S vaccine versus placebo. Receptor source: a person aged 18-60 years who received the Ad26.COV2.S COVID-19 vaccine or a placebo.

This rearrangement joins TRBV20-1 to TRBJ1-2, with D unclear. Germline values: CDR1 DFQATT, CDR2 SNEGSKA (reference sequence). Trimming pared 3 bases from V and 0 bases from J, leaving 11 bases between. The CDR3 loop spans 14 amino acids. The CDR3 sequence: CSASFARTNYGYTF. For the CDR3, the DNA is TGCAGTGCTAGTTTCGCGCGAACTAACTATGGCTACACCTTC.

This sequence joins TRBV4-2 and TRBJ2-7; 9 bases agree with TRBD2. V shed 5 bases, J shed 5 bases, and the junction held 7 bases outside the gene matches. The CDR3 spans 14 residues. CDR1 is LGHNA and CDR2 is YNFKEQ in the germline V gene. This CDR3 is CASSRREGPDEQYF. The CDR3 DNA reads as TGTGCCAGCAGCAGGCGGGAGGGCCCCGACGAGCAGTACTTC.

This clone appeared once. The J gene is TRBJ1-2, the V gene TRBV4-3, with TRBD1 matching over 9 bases. The V gene end was trimmed by 3 bases and the J gene end by 6 bases; junction bases not matched to a gene: 5. Per the germline V gene, CDR1 is LGHNA and CDR2 is YSLEER. The CDR3 covers 14 residues. The CDR3 loop reads CASSQNRGRDGYTF. In DNA, the CDR3 is TGCGCCAGCAGCCAGAACAGGGGGCGCGATGGCTACACCTTC.

The DNA for the CDR3 is TGCGCCAGCAGCCAAGAGACAGATCTCAACTATGGCTACACCTTC. This sequence encodes CASSQETDLNYGYTF. The chain couples TRBV4-3 to TRBJ1-2; D possibly corresponds to TRBD1 (5 bases). Looked up from germline, CDR1 is LGHNA and CDR2 is YSLEER. This CDR3 has 15 residues. V shed 0 bases and J shed 2 bases, with 10 bases lying between them.

This clone was found a few times. The chain has TRBV28 and TRBJ1-5, with 7 bases aligning to TRBD1. Germline V lookup: CDR1 MDHEN, CDR2 SYDVKM. The CDR3 spans 13 residues. Unmatched junction bases numbered 6, after V lost 7 bases and J lost 6 bases. The CDR3 reads CASTLTGAQPQHF. In DNA, the CDR3 is TGTGCCAGCACCCTCACAGGGGCTCAGCCCCAGCATTTT.

The rearrangement joins TRBV24-1 to TRBJ2-3, with 8 nucleotides matching TRBD2. The CDR3 is 16 amino acids. J was trimmed by 4 bases and V by 4 bases; bases with no gene match: 9. Germline V lookup: CDR1 KGHDR, CDR2 SFDVKD. The CDR3 DNA is TGTGCCACCAGTGACCCAGCGGGGGTCGGGGCAGATACGCAGTATTTT. Translating gives CATSDPAGVGADTQYF.

This clone has a single count. This sequence joins TRBV27 and TRBJ1-2; TRBD1 matches at 8 bases. V gave up 7 bases and J gave up 4 bases; unmatched junction bases: 8. Germline-derived CDR1 and CDR2 are MNHEY and SMNVEV (reference sequence). CDR3 length: 14 residues. CDR3 protein: CASTAPGTGYGYTF. The CDR3 DNA reads as TGTGCCAGCACCGCTCCCGGGACAGGCTATGGCTACACCTTC.

The chain couples TRBV11-2 to TRBJ2-7; a possible D gene is TRBD2 (6 bases). This CDR3 region has 16 residues. CDR1 is SGHAT, CDR2 FQNNGV, per germline. The V end was cut by 2 bases, the J end by 5 bases, with 19 bases between. CDR3 residues: CASSLRTGGRRHEQYF. As DNA, the CDR3 is TGTGCCAGCAGCTTAAGAACCGGGGGACGTAGACACGAGCAGTACTTC.

Only a few counts were recorded for this clone. The chain joins TRBV11-2 to TRBJ2-7; a weak D match, TRBD1 (6 bases). This CDR3 is 13 amino acids long. V was pared by 0 bases and J by 5 bases, with 8 bases between. Germline values: CDR1 SGHAT, CDR2 FQNNGV. The CDR3 sequence is CASSLDWGHEQYF. In DNA, the CDR3 is TGTGCCAGCAGCTTAGACTGGGGGCACGAGCAGTACTTC.

The V gene is TRBV7-2, the J gene TRBJ2-7, with a weak D call TRBD2 (5 bases). The CDR3 is 13 amino acids. Germline V gene sequence: CDR1 SGHTA, CDR2 FQGNSA. With 2 bases removed from V and 9 bases from J, the gap between germline ends came to 14 bases. The CDR3, as DNA: TGTGCCAGCAGCTTACGGGAAAACGGTGGGCAGTACTTC. Protein: CASSLRENGGQYF.

The chain links TRBV7-9 to TRBJ2-7, with 10 bases that match TRBD1. The V segment lost 6 bases and the J segment 5 bases; nucleotides outside the gene matches: 7. The CDR3 sequence is 14 residues long. CDR1 and CDR2 from the germline V gene are SEHNR and FQNEAQ (reference sequence). The CDR3 loop is CASRDGQGVNEQYF. Written as DNA, the CDR3 is TGTGCCAGCAGGGATGGACAGGGGGTAAACGAGCAGTACTTC.

The J gene is TRBJ2-7, the V gene TRBV4-1; D call uncertain. Deletions cut 1 base from V and 3 bases from J, with 13 bases between. The CDR3 totals 15 residues. The germline gives CDR1 MGHRA, CDR2 YSYEKL. The CDR3 sequence is CASSQADAGLYEQYF. DNA for the CDR3: TGCGCCAGCAGCCAAGCTGACGCCGGCCTCTACGAGCAGTACTTC.

The chain links TRBV18 to TRBJ2-5, with 9 positions matching TRBD1. The V and J ends lost 3 bases and 4 bases, in that order; junction bases with no gene match: 0. CDR3 size: 13 residues. Per the germline V gene, CDR1 is KGHSH and CDR2 is LQKENI. CDR3 loop: CASSPTGGETQYF. CDR3 in DNA: TGTGCCAGCTCACCGACAGGGGGAGAGACCCAGTACTTC.

The chain combines TRBV5-1 with TRBJ2-1; 10 bases line up with TRBD2. This CDR3 region has 16 residues. CDR1 is SGHRS and CDR2 is YFSETQ in the germline V gene. After removal of 4 bases from V and 6 bases from J, the junction contained 10 bases not matched to a gene. DNA of the CDR3: TGCGCCAGCAGCCCCGGCGGAAGCGGGGGGGCCAATGAGCAGTTCTTC. This translates into CASSPGGSGGANEQFF.